These 7 T cell receptor beta chains share one sample of origin, sequenced in a study of shared clonotypes between healthy human individuals. Clones were read by immunoSEQ multiplex PCR, and TCRdb kept only the in-frame ones, dropping some. Found here are over 950,000 clones, approximately 75% of them singletons; the top ten hold 0.89%. Sequences were obtained from memory CD4+ T cells from PBMCs. The sample's subset: CD45RA-negative fraction. The receptors come from a man between 18 and 29 years old in good health. Some clones in this sample may be carry-over from other donors' samples.

V and J are TRBV6-5 and TRBJ2-6; no firm D call. The germline gives CDR1 MNHEY, CDR2 SVGAGI. This CDR3 contains 14 residues. V shed 11 bases and J shed 2 bases, with 13 bases lying between them. As DNA, the CDR3 is TGTGCCGCCAGCCAGATTGCTGGGGCCAACGTCCTGACTTTC. Protein: CAASQIAGANVLTF.

The genes are TRBV19 and TRBJ2-2; no firm D call. V lost 4 bases and J lost 4, with 7 bases in between. This CDR3 region has 13 residues. CDR1 and CDR2 (germline): LNHDA, SQIVND (reference sequence). CDR3 region: CASSTEFTGELFF. The DNA of the CDR3 is TGTGCCAGTAGTACCGAGTTCACCGGGGAGCTGTTTTTT.

The genes are TRBV4-2 and TRBJ2-3; 9 nucleotides agree with TRBD2. From germline, CDR1 is LGHNA and CDR2 YNFKEQ. V lost 2 bases, J lost 3 bases, and 9 bases stayed unmatched. This CDR3 comprises 17 residues. The CDR3 region is CASSQYSSSGRTDTQYF. Written as DNA, the CDR3 is TGTGCCAGCAGCCAATATTCTAGCAGCGGGAGGACAGATACGCAGTATTTT.

The rearrangement uses TRBV10-3 and TRBJ2-3; D is perhaps TRBD2 (5 bases). CDR1 is ENHRY, CDR2 SYGVKD, per germline. V gave up 11 bases and J gave up 0 bases, with 12 bases separating them. This CDR3 has 13 residues. The CDR3 reads CASNEGSTDTQYF. CDR3 DNA: TGTGCCTCGAACGAGGGAAGCACAGATACGCAGTATTTT.

J is TRBJ1-2 and V is TRBV27, with 11 bases matching TRBD1. The CDR3 is made up of 15 amino acids. Germline loops: CDR1 MNHEY, CDR2 SMNVEV (reference sequence). The ends lost 5 bases at V and 3 bases at J; junction bases unmatched: 5. The CDR3 is CASSPRTGGDYGYTF. The DNA of the CDR3 is TGTGCCAGCAGTCCCCGGACAGGGGGCGACTATGGCTACACCTTC.

This clone was detected ten times or more. The sample holds other DNA sequences that translate to the same CDR3. This sequence joins TRBV30 and TRBJ1-2; 11 positions match TRBD1. V lost 4 bases and J lost 3; bases outside the gene matches: 4. The CDR3 extends over 14 amino acids. Germline CDR1 reads GTSNPN; CDR2 reads SVGIG (reference sequence). This chain's CDR3 is CAWTRTGGDYGYTF. The CDR3 DNA is TGTGCCTGGACCCGGACAGGGGGCGACTATGGCTACACCTTC.

The V call is TRBV11-2, the J call TRBJ2-3; unclear D gene. V lost 0 bases to trimming and J lost 2 bases, with 9 bases between them. The CDR3 covers 15 residues. Per the germline V gene, CDR1 is SGHAT and CDR2 is FQNNGV. CDR3 in amino acids: CASSLESVSTDTQYF. The DNA of the CDR3 is TGTGCCAGCAGCTTAGAGTCGGTTTCCACAGATACGCAGTATTTT.